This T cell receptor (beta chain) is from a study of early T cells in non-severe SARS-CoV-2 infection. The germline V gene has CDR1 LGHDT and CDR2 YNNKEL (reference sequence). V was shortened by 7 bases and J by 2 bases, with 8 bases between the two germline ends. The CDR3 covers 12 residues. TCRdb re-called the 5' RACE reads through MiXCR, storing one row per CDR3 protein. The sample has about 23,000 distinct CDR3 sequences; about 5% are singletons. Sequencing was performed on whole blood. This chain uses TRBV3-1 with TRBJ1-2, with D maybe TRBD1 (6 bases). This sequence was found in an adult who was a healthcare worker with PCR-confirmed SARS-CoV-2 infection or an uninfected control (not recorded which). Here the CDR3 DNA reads TGTGCCAGCACCACAGGGAACTATGGCTACACCTTC. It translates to CASTTGNYGYTF.